This T cell receptor beta chain was documented in a study of neurological immune-mediated disorders (dated by TCRdb to the late 2010s). For the study in its entirety: Among the approximately 34 multiple sclerosis patients, relapsing-remitting MS accounted for around 30 and secondary progressive MS accounted for 3. Peripheral blood TCR-beta repertoires from HTLV-I-associated myelopathy (HAM/TSP) patients, multiple sclerosis patients and healthy controls were compared by UMI-based sequencing. The cohort comprised some 71 subjects: around 15 HAM/TSP patients, some 34 multiple sclerosis patients and around 20 healthy controls. Alongside PBMC samples, the set of some 98 TCR-beta libraries contained longitudinal samples, technical triplicates, and paired CD4+ and CD8+ T-cell subsets that had been sorted.

This clonotype was seen at least ten times. The antigen it recognizes is unknown. No much larger clone is present one base from it, and per-base qualities are unavailable. Unsorted PBMC libraries were generated from 2 million PBMCs stored in RNAlater at -80 °C until RNA extraction. Multiple sclerosis patients were enrolled in a US clinical protocol under which disease progression was evaluated by magnetic resonance imaging. Peripheral blood was subjected to Ficoll-Hypaque density gradient centrifugation to isolate PBMCs, which were then cryopreserved in liquid nitrogen. cDNA was synthesized by template-switch 5'RACE using a primer carrying a 10-nucleotide random unique molecular identifier by which each TCR transcript was tagged. Over 200 million TCR-beta sequences, covering 15-18 subjects, were produced in each sequencing run. Total RNA was extracted with the RNeasy kit. Using the KAPA Real-time Library Amplification kit, TCR-beta VDJ regions were amplified with primers for the TCR constant region and the 5'RACE anchor. A first PCR added sample indexes and Illumina adaptors, after which a second PCR increased the library yield. The roughly 650 bp TCR product was size-selected on a 2% E-gel SizeSelection system after Ampure bead purification. Library quality was checked on a Bioanalyzer, concentration was measured with Qubit, and libraries were quantified with the Kapa Library Quantification kit before pooling. Libraries were sequenced paired-end 2 x 150 bp on an Illumina HiSeq 2500. To increase sequence diversity, about 24-32% phiX was spiked into each library pool. As for the authors' bioinformatics: Quality-filtered reads were processed with the UMI-based MiGEC pipeline, and over 85% of raw TCR sequences were removed by the MiGEC pipeline during error correction. VDJ genes were aligned to IMGT germline references, and each clonotype was defined by a unique CDR3 amino acid sequence together with V-J genes. Clonal expansion, Shannon diversity, and CDR3 relatedness (CalcPairwiseDistances, ClusterSamples) were evaluated with VDJtools, and phylogenetic trees were built with CLCbio workbench. Expanded clones were defined as having at least 8 unique UMIs, based on coefficient-of-variation modelling across technical triplicates. TCRdb trimmed the raw reads at Q25, called clones with MiXCR and kept productive beta chains. Records with the same CDR3 protein are collapsed into one entry carrying the most frequent genes and DNA. These V and J calls originate from TCRdb's pipeline instead of the authors' own analysis. The sample data list 60,000 to 85,000 distinct CDR3 sequences, and around 5.2% of these were observed just once. Just under 7.5% of the sample belongs to the ten largest clones.

Trimmed from V: 5 bases; trimmed from J: 2 bases; junction bases lacking a gene match: 8. The CDR3 covers 16 residues, taking in both the cysteine and the phenylalanine. Only the CDR3 portion is preserved as DNA: 48 bases, with reading frame beginning at the first base. Broader findings and caveats from the paper: Phylogenetic analysis grouped repertoires from 18 of 34 MS patients into a cluster of related CDR3 sequences, suggesting a possible repertoire-level signature. No identical CDR3 amino acid sequences were shared among expanded clones across subjects, suggesting private TCR-beta repertoires in all groups. The highest TCR clonal expansion was observed in HAM/TSP patients, whereas the lowest was observed in MS patients, even when compared with healthy controls. No clinical or MRI features were associated with the MS cluster, and the authors said that larger cohorts are needed.

In this chain, TRBV12-3 or TRBV12-4 is recombined with TRBJ2-1; 8 of the junction bases match TRBD2. Sequencing was performed on PBMCs. This sequence originates from a young man with multiple sclerosis. The nucleotide sequence is given as TGTGCCAGCAGTGCCCGGGGGGGAGAAGCCTACAATGAGCAGTTCTTC. It codes for CASSARGGEAYNEQFF.